Reported below is one T cell receptor beta chain. The antigen it binds to is not known. This entry comes from a study of T cells expressing NK-cell markers (TCRdb year 2020). In the study overall: In sorted CD3+CD56+NKG2C+, CD3+CD56+NKG2C- and CD3+CD56-NKG2C+ T-cell subsets from 7 or 8 donors, TCR beta-chain repertoires were profiled. Seven of the eight sequenced donors were HCMV-seropositive and one was HCMV-seronegative. All eight donors whose samples were sequenced were randomly selected healthy volunteers, three of them men and five women. Illumina HiSeq 2000/2500, MiSeq or NextSeq was used to sequence libraries as 2 x 150 bp reads.

Sequenced on an Illumina HiSeq 2000. 5'RACE template switching, by which a universal primer site and unique molecular identifiers were added, was used to make TCR beta cDNA libraries. cDNA synthesis was primed from the TCR beta constant segment and was followed by two successive PCR amplification steps. Turning to the authors' computational methods: Reads were demultiplexed and grouped by UMI with MIGEC, and clonotypes were assembled and quantified with MiTCR. To exclude erroneous sequences, any TCR cDNA sequence not supported by at least two reads was discarded. Downstream repertoire analysis used the tcR package, and clonotypes were matched across fractions by CDR3 nucleotide sequence plus V segment. VDJmatch was used to annotate antigen specificity against VDJdb, with one amino acid substitution in CDR3 allowed. Following TCRdb reprocessing, every CDR3 protein sequence forms one entry, and DNA is not provided. TCRdb's processing, not the authors', yielded these V and J calls. The sample's own table lists 200,000 to 300,000 distinct CDR3 sequences. Under 0.5% of the sample goes to the ten largest clones.

What the work shows at the level of the full study, not this receptor alone: In roughly six donors, the dominant CD3+CD56+NKG2C+ clonotypes ranked among the top 10 CD8+ clonotypes, making up about 1.0-8% of CD8+ T cells. Whether the expanded NKG2C-expressing T cell clones were specific for HCMV antigens was left unclear. Those dominant clonotypes were again the most abundant among CD3+CD56-NKG2C+ cells in a handful of donors, at roughly 25-65%.

A commercial ELISA kit detecting HCMV-specific IgG in serum was used to determine HCMV serostatus. Peripheral blood mononuclear cells were isolated from blood by Ficoll density gradient centrifugation. As encoded in the germline V gene (reference sequence), CDR1 is MNHEY while CDR2 is SMNVEV. Inclusive of the bounding cysteine and phenylalanine, the CDR3 is 14 residues long. Only the protein is on record. The rearranged chain carries TRBV27 and TRBJ2-1; TCRdb indicates TRBD1, and absent DNA this call remains unverified. The receptor comes from a man aged 18 to 30 in good health. Donor details come from another sample of the same person, matched by shared clones. Sample: blood T cells: a sorted CD56 or NKG2C T cell subset, CD4+ or CD8+ T cells, or bulk PBMC T cells (not recorded which). This receptor has the CDR3 CASSIPGQKNEQFF.